This T cell receptor beta chain was captured by sequencing in a study of T cells in Graves' hyperthyroidism and ophthalmopathy. The ends lost 0 bases at V and 2 bases at J; junction bases unmatched: 2. CDR3 size: 15 residues. Germline V gene lookup returns CDR1 SGDLS and CDR2 YYNGEE. Stable disease denoted Graves' hyperthyroidism without ophthalmopathy progression within 18 months. This clonotype is a singleton in its sample. Amplification yielded TCR beta CDR3 regions, with RNA transcripts as the source. The HTBI primer set served for first-round RT-PCR of the TCR CDR3. TCRdb independently ran MiXCR on the multiplex PCR reads; one entry per CDR3 protein. This table has hundreds of thousands of distinct CDR3 sequences, over 15% appearing once.

The clonotype comes from a woman between 18 and 30 years old with Graves' hyperthyroidism. The sequencing input was blood. The chain recombines TRBV9 with TRBJ1-2; 9 nucleotides line up with TRBD1. The CDR3 region has the DNA TGTGCCAGCAGCGTAGCGACAGGGGGAAACTATGGCTACACCTTC. Amino acids: CASSVATGGNYGYTF.